This is a list of T cell receptor beta chains from one sample in a study of cytomegalovirus exposure and HLA in healthy donors. TCRdb's copy holds only in-frame clones and misses some; the assay was immunoSEQ multiplex PCR. This repertoire includes 90,000 to 100,000 clones. Sequenced input: PBMCs. The receptors derive from a woman in her 30s in good health and CMV-seronegative. Each CDR3 is given with its conserved first and last residue. Each record gives: V gene, J gene, D gene, CDR3 DNA, CDR3 protein. The D gene is left open where the match is weak.

TRBV2,TRBJ1-1,-,TGTGCCAGCAGTGAAGCCAAAAGCCTAACTGAAGCTTTCTTT,CASSEAKSLTEAFF
TRBV5-6,TRBJ1-1,-,TGTGCCAGCAGCTCGAATAACCTACAGGGTTTCTTT,CASSSNNLQGFF
TRBV19,TRBJ1-4,-,TGTGCCAGTAGCAGGACAGTACTGAATGAAAAACTGTTTTTT,CASSRTVLNEKLFF
TRBV14,TRBJ1-5,-,TGTGCCAGCAGCCAAGATCACAATCAGCCCCAGCATTTT,CASSQDHNQPQHF
TRBV5-6,TRBJ2-5,-,TGTGCCAGCACAATATCCCGGAGGGCGAAAGAGACCCAGTACTTC,CASTISRRAKETQYF
TRBV28,TRBJ1-2,-,TGTGCCAGCAGCCACCTCGGGGGGGCTTCAGCTAACTATGGCTACACCTTC,CASSHLGGASANYGYTF
TRBV7-2,TRBJ2-7,-,TGTGCCAGCAGTTTCAGCACAGGGCCAGAGCAGTACTTC,CASSFSTGPEQYF
TRBV30,TRBJ2-7,-,TGTGCCTGGAGTGACTCCTTCAAGCAGTACTTC,CAWSDSFKQYF
TRBV18,TRBJ2-7,-,TGTGCCAGCTCACCCCGACGGAGTCTTAGCGACTACGAGCAGTACTTC,CASSPRRSLSDYEQYF
TRBV6-1,TRBJ1-1,-,TGTGCCAGCATTTTAACTGAAGCTTTCTTT,CASILTEAFF
TRBV6-6,TRBJ1-4,-,TGTGCCAGCAGCTACTCCGGCGGTAATGAAAAACTGTTTTTT,CASSYSGGNEKLFF
TRBV10-3,TRBJ2-7,-,TGTGCCATCCGTGGGCAGACCTACGAGCAGTACTTC,CAIRGQTYEQYF
TRBV2,TRBJ2-7,TRBD1,TGTGCCAGCATTGGACAGGGTCTCTCCTACGAGCAGTACTTC,CASIGQGLSYEQYF
TRBV27,TRBJ1-5,-,TGTGCCAGCAGTCCGGACAAGCCTGATCAGCCCCAGCATTTT,CASSPDKPDQPQHF
TRBV7-9,TRBJ1-5,-,TGTGCCAGCAGCACATCTGCTAGCAATCAGCCCCAGCATTTT,CASSTSASNQPQHF
TRBV11-3,TRBJ1-6,-,TGTGCCAGCGCTCGGGGAAATTCACCCCTCCACTTT,CASARGNSPLHF
TRBV7-6,TRBJ2-1,TRBD2,TGTGCCAGCAGCTTACGAGCGGGGGGCCCGAATGAGCAGTTCTTC,CASSLRAGGPNEQFF
TRBV9,TRBJ2-7,-,TGTGCCAGCAGCGTAGTACCGGAGTCCTACGAGCAGTACTTC,CASSVVPESYEQYF
TRBV28,TRBJ2-2,TRBD2,TGTGCCAGCAGTCCCCGGACTAGCGGGGACACCGGGGAGCTGTTTTTT,CASSPRTSGDTGELFF
TRBV11-2,TRBJ1-1,-,TGTGCCAGCAGCTTAGTAGGGGGAAACACTGAAGCTTTCTTT,CASSLVGGNTEAFF
TRBV11-2,TRBJ1-2,TRBD1,TGTGCCAGCAGCTCGACAGGGGGCGGCTATGGCTACACCTTC,CASSSTGGGYGYTF
TRBV2,TRBJ1-1,TRBD1,TGTGCCAGCAGTGGTCCGGGACAGGGGGTAGGGGTGACCACTGAAGCTTTCTTT,CASSGPGQGVGVTTEAFF
TRBV9,TRBJ1-6,-,TGTGCCAGCAGCGTAACGATCACAGCAGGGCCTAATTCACCCCTCCACTTT,CASSVTITAGPNSPLHF
TRBV7-2,TRBJ2-7,-,TGTGCCAGCAGCTTAGTAGGGGGTATCTACGAGCAGTACTTC,CASSLVGGIYEQYF
TRBV6-5,TRBJ2-7,TRBD2,TGTGCCAGCAGTGGGACTAGCGGGGGGCCGGATGAGCAGTACTTC,CASSGTSGGPDEQYF
TRBV6-5,TRBJ1-2,-,TGTGCCAGCAGTTATTTACAGGCGGATGGCTACACCTTC,CASSYLQADGYTF
TRBV7-6,TRBJ1-2,TRBD1,TGCGCCAGCAGCCCTGGGACAGGGCATCGGGGCTACACCTTC,CASSPGTGHRGYTF
TRBV10-3,TRBJ1-5,TRBD1,TGTGCCATCAGTGAGTCGGACAGGCTCAATCAGCCCCAGCATTTT,CAISESDRLNQPQHF
TRBV7-9,TRBJ2-5,TRBD2,TGTGCCAGCAGCTTCCAAGCGGGAATGAAGCAAGAGACCCAGTACTTC,CASSFQAGMKQETQYF
TRBV7-3,TRBJ2-1,TRBD2,TGTGCCAGCAGTTCGGGACTAGCTAGGGACAATGAGCAGTTCTTC,CASSSGLARDNEQFF
TRBV30,TRBJ2-1,TRBD1,TGTGCCTGGAGTAAGGGACAGGGGATCAATGAGCAGTTCTTC,CAWSKGQGINEQFF
TRBV15,TRBJ2-3,-,TGTGCCACCAGCATGGGGGGTGGTAGTGTTACGCAGTATTTT,CATSMGGGSVTQYF
TRBV6-1,TRBJ1-5,TRBD1,TGTGCCAGCAGTGAAATGGGACAGGTCTCCAATCAGCCCCAGCATTTT,CASSEMGQVSNQPQHF
TRBV10-3,TRBJ1-2,TRBD1,TGTGCCATCAGTGATCCCGGACAGGGGTTTATGGAGGACTATGGCTACACCTTC,CAISDPGQGFMEDYGYTF
TRBV6-5,TRBJ2-7,-,TGTGCCAGCAGTTACTCGACAGATTACGAGCAGTACTTC,CASSYSTDYEQYF
TRBV9,TRBJ2-3,TRBD1,TGTGCCAGCAGCGTCGGGACAGTCCTCACAGATACGCAGTATTTT,CASSVGTVLTDTQYF
TRBV5-8,TRBJ2-7,-,TGTGCCAGCAGCTTGCGGGGGACCGAGCAGTACTTC,CASSLRGTEQYF
TRBV10-3,TRBJ1-2,-,TGTGCCATCAGTGCGACGGGGGGCCCTAGCGGCTACACCTTC,CAISATGGPSGYTF
TRBV7-3,TRBJ1-1,-,TGTGCCAGCAGCTTAACGGGAGGCGGACCTGAAGCTTTCTTT,CASSLTGGGPEAFF
TRBV7-3,TRBJ1-1,-,TGTGCCAGCAGGGAAGGGGGTAGCACTGAAGCTTTCTTT,CASREGGSTEAFF
TRBV25-1,TRBJ1-1,-,TGTGCCAGCAGAGGACGGGGATTATCCTGGGCGAACACTGAAGCTTTCTTT,CASRGRGLSWANTEAFF
TRBV5-1,TRBJ2-7,-,TGCGCCAGCAGCCACCCAGGGTACGAGCAGTACTTC,CASSHPGYEQYF
TRBV19,TRBJ2-1,-,TGTGCCAGTAATCGAGGACTTTACAATGAGCAGTTCTTC,CASNRGLYNEQFF
TRBV7-9,TRBJ2-1,-,TGTGCCAGCAGCTCGAGCGGGGAGCAGTTCTTC,CASSSSGEQFF
TRBV19,TRBJ2-5,TRBD1,TGTGCCAGTATCCCGGGACAGGGGGCTTCTGAGACCCAGTACTTC,CASIPGQGASETQYF
TRBV5-4,TRBJ1-4,TRBD1,TGTGCCAGCAGCCGGGACAGCTCAACTAATGAAAAACTGTTTTTT,CASSRDSSTNEKLFF
TRBV2,TRBJ1-1,TRBD1,TGTGCCAGCAGTATTACCCGGGACAGGGCGAACACTGAAGCTTTCTTT,CASSITRDRANTEAFF
TRBV27,TRBJ1-1,-,TGTGCCAGTTCGGTCGGACAGAACACTGAAGCTTTCTTT,CASSVGQNTEAFF
TRBV28,TRBJ1-3,-,TGTGCCAGCAGTCCGCCAGGGACTGGAAACACCATATATTTT,CASSPPGTGNTIYF
TRBV11-2,TRBJ2-3,TRBD1,TGTGCCAGCAGCAGCACAGGGGATGGCACAGATACGCAGTATTTT,CASSSTGDGTDTQYF
TRBV6-6,TRBJ2-5,-,TGTGCCAGCCTAGGCGCGGGAGAGACCCAGTACTTC,CASLGAGETQYF
TRBV19,TRBJ1-4,-,TGTGCCACTACATCGACTCGAGAGAATGAAAAACTGTTTTTT,CATTSTRENEKLFF
TRBV2,TRBJ1-5,TRBD1,TGTGCCAGCAGTCGGACAGGGGATCAGCCCCAGCATTTT,CASSRTGDQPQHF